The entry below gives a single T cell receptor (beta chain) sequence along with its context. Antigen: not known. Trimming removed 3 bases at V and 5 bases at J, with 10 bases between. The length of the CDR3 is 13 residues. Using its own MiXCR run on the 5' RACE reads, TCRdb lists one record per CDR3 protein. The table records 400,000 to 500,000 distinct CDR3 sequences, more than 20% of them present only once. The record originates from a study of T-cell memory formation after mild COVID-19. Notes on the study in general: The appearance of some responding clones in pre-infection memory suggested that cross-reactive memory joined.

This clonotype was obtained from an adult woman who had mild COVID-19 (a few samples of this study predate the infection). Cell type and time point are not known. The sequenced sample was PBMCs or a T cell subset sorted from them (not recorded which). The V gene is TRBV12-3 or TRBV12-4, the J gene TRBJ2-5, with D perhaps matching TRBD1 or TRBD2 (6 bases each). The DNA of the CDR3 is TGTGCCAGCAGTTTCCGGGGGCCCGAGACCCAGTACTTC. It is translated as CASSFRGPETQYF.